This T cell receptor beta chain originates from a study of shared clonotypes between healthy human individuals. With 0 bases removed from V and 2 bases from J, the gap between germline ends came to 9 bases. The CDR3 is made up of 14 amino acids. Germline V gene lookup returns CDR1 SGHRS and CDR2 YFSETQ. This clone was recorded once. Additional DNA sequences in this sample encode the identical CDR3. The protocol was immunoSEQ multiplex PCR, while the TCRdb copy is restricted to in-frame clones and leaves out a portion. Of hundreds of thousands of clones in the sample, roughly 78% were seen once. The chain combines TRBV5-1 with TRBJ2-7; the D gene is possibly TRBD2 (6 bases). The sample comprised memory CD4+ T cells sorted from blood. Subset described: CD45RA-negative fraction. This receptor was obtained from a woman aged 30 to 39 in good health. Written as DNA, the CDR3 is TGCGCCAGCAGCTTGGGGGGCGGGACCTACGAGCAGTACTTC. Translating it yields CASSLGGGTYEQYF.